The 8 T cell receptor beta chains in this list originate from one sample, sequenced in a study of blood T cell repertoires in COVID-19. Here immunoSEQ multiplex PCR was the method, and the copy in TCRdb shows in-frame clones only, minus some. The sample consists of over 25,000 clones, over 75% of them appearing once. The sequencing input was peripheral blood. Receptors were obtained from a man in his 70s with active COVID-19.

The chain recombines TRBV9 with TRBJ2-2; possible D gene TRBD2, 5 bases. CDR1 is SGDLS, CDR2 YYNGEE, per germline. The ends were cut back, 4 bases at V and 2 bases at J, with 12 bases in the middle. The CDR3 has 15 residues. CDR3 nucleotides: TGTGCCAGCAGCCCGAGGACTGACAACACCGGGGAGCTGTTTTTT. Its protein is CASSPRTDNTGELFF.

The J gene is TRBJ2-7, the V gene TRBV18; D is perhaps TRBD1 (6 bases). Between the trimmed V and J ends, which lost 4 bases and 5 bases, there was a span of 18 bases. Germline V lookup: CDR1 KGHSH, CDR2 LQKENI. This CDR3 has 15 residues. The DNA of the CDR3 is TGTGCCAGCTCACTCTTCCGGGCAGGGGAGAACGAGCAGTACTTC. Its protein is CASSLFRAGENEQYF.

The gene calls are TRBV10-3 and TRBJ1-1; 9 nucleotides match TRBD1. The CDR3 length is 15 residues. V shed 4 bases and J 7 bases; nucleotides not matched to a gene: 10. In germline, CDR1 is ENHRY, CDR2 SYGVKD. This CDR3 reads CAISAWRDRGSEAFF. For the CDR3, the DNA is TGTGCCATCAGTGCTTGGCGAGACAGGGGGAGTGAAGCTTTCTTT.

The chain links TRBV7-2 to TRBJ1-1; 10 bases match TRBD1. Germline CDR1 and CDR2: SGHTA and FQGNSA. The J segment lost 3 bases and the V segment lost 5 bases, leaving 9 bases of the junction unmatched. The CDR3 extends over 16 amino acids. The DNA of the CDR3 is TGTGCCAGCAGCCCTAAAGGGACAGGGGATCACACTGAAGCTTTCTTT. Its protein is CASSPKGTGDHTEAFF.

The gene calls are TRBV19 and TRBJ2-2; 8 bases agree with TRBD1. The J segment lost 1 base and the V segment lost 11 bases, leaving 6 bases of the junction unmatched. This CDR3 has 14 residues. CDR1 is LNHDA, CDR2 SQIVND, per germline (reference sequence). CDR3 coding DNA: TGTGCCTCAAACAGGGGGAGGAACACCGGGGAGCTGTTTTTT. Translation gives CASNRGRNTGELFF.

The CDR3 region is CSVGTGNTEAFF. The CDR3 DNA follows: TGCAGCGTTGGGACAGGAAACACTGAAGCTTTCTTT. The chain couples TRBV29-1 to TRBJ1-1; 7 bases line up with TRBD1. The J segment lost 2 bases and the V segment lost 4 bases, leaving 1 base of the junction unmatched. The length of the CDR3 is 12 residues. Germline assignment: CDR1 SQVTM and CDR2 ANQGSEA.

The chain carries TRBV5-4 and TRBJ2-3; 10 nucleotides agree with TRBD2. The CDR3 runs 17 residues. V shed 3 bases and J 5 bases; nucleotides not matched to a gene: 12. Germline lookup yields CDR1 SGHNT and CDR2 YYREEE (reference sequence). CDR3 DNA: TGTGCCAGCAGCTCCCCGGTGGAGCGGGGGGGCGTAGATACGCAGTATTTT. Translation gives CASSSPVERGGVDTQYF.

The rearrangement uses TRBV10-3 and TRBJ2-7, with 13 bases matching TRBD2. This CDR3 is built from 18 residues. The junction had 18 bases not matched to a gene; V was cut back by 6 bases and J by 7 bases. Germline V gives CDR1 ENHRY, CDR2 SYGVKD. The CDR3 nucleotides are TGTGCCATCAGCAGACCGGGACTAGCGGGACGAGGGGGGAGTGAGCAGTACTTC. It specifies CAISRPGLAGRGGSEQYF.